This passage covers 16 T cell receptor beta chains from one sample sequenced in a study of shared clonotypes between healthy human individuals. TCRdb's copy holds only in-frame clones and misses some; the assay was immunoSEQ multiplex PCR. The data show approximately 2.3 million clones, approximately 93% seen once. Sample: naive CD4+ T cells from PBMCs. Subset specified: CD45RA+ positively selected. Receptors originate from a man between 18 and 35 years old in good health. Some clones in this sample may be carry-over from other donors' samples.

The V and J genes are TRBV2 and TRBJ2-5; D is tentatively TRBD1 or TRBD2 (6 bases each). Germline CDR1 and CDR2: SNHLY and FYNNEI. The germline V and J ends were trimmed by 8 bases and 5 bases, with 15 bases remaining between them. This CDR3 comprises 13 residues. The CDR3, as DNA: TGTGCCAGCGTTGAGGGGGGCGGGGAGACCCAGTACTTC. Encoded protein: CASVEGGGETQYF. Full variable domain (outside the CDR3, taken from reference TRBV2 and TRBJ2-5): EPEVTQTPSHQVTQMGQEVILRCVPISNHLYFYWYRQILGQKVEFLVSFYNNEISEKSEIFDDQFSVERPDGSNFTLKIRSTKLEDSAMYFCASVEGGGETQYFGPGTRLLVL.

Note on this clone: Other DNA sequences in the sample encode the same CDR3. The V call is TRBV27, the J call TRBJ2-1; 8 nucleotides agree with TRBD2. This CDR3 has 16 residues. J lost 1 base, V lost 1 base, and 3 bases had no gene match. Germline CDR1 reads MNHEY; CDR2 reads SMNVEV (reference sequence). The CDR3 is CASSLYGRASYNEQFF. CDR3 coding DNA: TGTGCCAGCAGTTTATACGGGAGGGCTTCCTACAATGAGCAGTTCTTC.

This clone occurred once. The J gene is TRBJ2-5, the V gene TRBV10-3; TRBD2 aligns across 11 bases. V lost 4 bases, J lost 4 bases, and 5 bases stayed unmatched. CDR3 length equals 15 residues. CDR1 is ENHRY, CDR2 SYGVKD, per germline. DNA of the CDR3: TGTGCCATCAGTGTGCTAGCGGGAGGTGGAGAGACCCAGTACTTC. It translates to CAISVLAGGGETQYF.

The chain links TRBV11-2 to TRBJ2-3; no firm D call. This CDR3 comprises 13 residues. Per the germline V gene, CDR1 is SGHAT and CDR2 is FQNNGV. Trimming left V 3 bases short and J 4 bases short, with 8 bases between. The CDR3 DNA is TGTGCCAGCAGCTTTCCAGTTCCAGATACGCAGTATTTT. Translated, it gives CASSFPVPDTQYF.

The chain joins TRBV28 to TRBJ1-1; D is undetermined. The germline V gene encodes CDR1 MDHEN and CDR2 SYDVKM. V shed 2 bases and J shed 0 bases, with 10 bases lying between them. The CDR3 has 15 amino acids. The CDR3 protein is CASSLRHGMNTEAFF. The CDR3 DNA reads as TGTGCCAGCAGTTTACGGCACGGTATGAACACTGAAGCTTTCTTT.

V usage is TRBV6-5 and J usage is TRBJ2-2; 9 bases agree with TRBD2. The CDR3 is 15 amino acids. The V gene's germline CDR1 is MNHEY and CDR2 SVGAGI. V lost 7 bases to trimming and J lost 6 bases; unmatched junction nucleotides: 9. CDR3 in DNA: TGTGCCAGCACACGAGGAGCGGGAGGTGCCGGGGAGCTGTTTTTT. The encoded protein is CASTRGAGGAGELFF.

CDR3 sequence (DNA): TGTGCCAGCAGCCCACGGGAGTCTACGACTACAGGCAAATACACCGGGGAGCTGTTTTTT. Residues: CASSPRESTTTGKYTGELFF. J is TRBJ2-2 and V is TRBV7-3, with a weak D call TRBD2 (6 bases). This CDR3 comprises 20 residues. Per germline, CDR1 SGHTA and CDR2 FQGTGA. Trimming pared 5 bases from V and 3 bases from J, leaving 28 bases between.

This chain uses TRBV9 with TRBJ2-1; 10 bases map to TRBD2. Germline CDR1 is SGDLS and CDR2 is YYNGEE. J lost 6 bases, V lost 2 bases, and 8 bases had no gene match. The CDR3 spans 16 residues. CDR3 in amino acids: CASSVSSGSGVNEQFF. CDR3 nucleotides: TGTGCCAGCAGCGTGTCTAGCGGGAGTGGGGTCAATGAGCAGTTCTTC.

This clone was counted once. Other nucleotide sequences from this sample produce the same CDR3. The chain links TRBV5-1 to TRBJ2-3; 7 bases agree with TRBD2. The germline V gene has CDR1 SGHRS and CDR2 YFSETQ. V shed 3 bases, J shed 2 bases, and the junction held 3 bases outside the gene matches. This CDR3 spans 14 amino acids. CDR3 amino acids: CASSSGGSTDTQYF. DNA of the CDR3: TGCGCCAGCAGCTCGGGGGGTTCCACAGATACGCAGTATTTT.

This sequence joins TRBV7-9 and TRBJ2-2; 9 bases fit TRBD2. The J segment lost 7 bases and the V segment lost 6 bases, leaving 18 bases of the junction unmatched. The CDR3 length is 18 residues. Germline CDR1 is SEHNR and CDR2 is FQNEAQ (reference sequence). The CDR3 reads CASRRAILREGLDGELFF. CDR3 nucleotides: TGTGCCAGCAGGCGCGCCATCCTGCGGGAGGGCCTGGACGGGGAGCTGTTTTTT.

Concerning this clone itself: Other DNA sequences from this sample encode an identical CDR3 as well. The chain combines TRBV6-5 with TRBJ2-5; D ambiguous. V was clipped by 6 bases and J by 5 bases, with 13 bases between them. This CDR3 region has 13 residues. Per germline, CDR1 MNHEY and CDR2 SVGAGI. CDR3 sequence: CASSPPGQETQYF. CDR3 DNA: TGTGCCAGCAGCCCCCCGGGCCAGGAGACCCAGTACTTC.

The table lists this clone with a count of one. The chain uses TRBV6-1 and TRBJ1-2; maybe TRBD1 (5 bases). Per germline, CDR1 MNHNS and CDR2 SASEGT. V was cut by 1 base and J by 5 bases, with 17 bases left in between. This CDR3 comprises 16 residues. Here the CDR3 DNA reads TGTGCCAGCAGTGAAGGCACAGGCTGGGCCGCTTATGGCTACACCTTC. Translated: CASSEGTGWAAYGYTF.

This clone occurred once. The chain couples TRBV4-1 to TRBJ2-1; 10 bases match TRBD2. V trimming: 4 bases; J trimming: 2 bases; junction bases outside the gene matches: 8. CDR3 size: 17 residues. Germline-derived CDR1 and CDR2 are MGHRA and YSYEKL. The CDR3 is CASSRRWLAGAYNEQFF. In DNA, the CDR3 is TGCGCCAGCAGCCGAAGGTGGCTAGCGGGAGCCTACAATGAGCAGTTCTTC.

This clone was detected once. V and J are TRBV5-1 and TRBJ2-1; 9 bases line up with TRBD2. CDR3 size: 14 residues. The germline gives CDR1 SGHRS, CDR2 YFSETQ. Trimming removed 4 bases from V and 9 bases from J; junction bases left unmatched: 8. CDR3 region: CASSSLAGSSEQFF. DNA of the CDR3: TGCGCCAGCAGCAGCCTAGCGGGAAGTAGTGAGCAGTTCTTC.

This clone was seen only once. One junction end does not reproduce the germline sequence, and a read error may be involved. DNA of the CDR3: TGCGCCAGCAGCCCAGAGGCGGCGGGAGGAGGAGAGCGGTTCTTC. It is translated as CASSPEAAGGGERFF. The chain has TRBV5-1 and TRBJ2-1; 8 bases align to TRBD2. The CDR3 covers 15 residues. Germline CDR1 reads SGHRS; CDR2 reads YFSETQ. Drawing the rest from reference TRBV5-1 and TRBJ2-1, the complete variable domain is KAGVTQTPRYLIKTRGQQVTLSCSPISGHRSVSWYQQTPGQGLQFLFEYFSETQRNKGNFPGRFSGRQFSNSRSEMNVSTLELGDSALYLCASSPEAAGGGERFFGPGTRLTVL.

V is TRBV28 and J is TRBJ2-7, with D tentatively TRBD1 or TRBD2 (5 bases each). The CDR3 covers 15 residues. V gave up 5 bases and J gave up 4 bases, with 18 bases separating them. CDR1 and CDR2 from the germline V gene are MDHEN and SYDVKM. CDR3 nucleotide sequence: TGTGCCAGCAGTCCCCGAGGGGCAGCTCGATACGAGCAGTACTTC. Translated, it gives CASSPRGAARYEQYF.